This TCR beta chain was captured in a study of cytomegalovirus exposure and HLA in healthy donors (dated by TCRdb to the late 2010s). With regard to the full study: According to a later analysis, one platform produced both the roughly 120 validation repertoires and the 666 repertoires of the first cohort. The aim of the study was to test whether cataloging public T cell receptors could identify signatures of past pathogen exposure. The study combined high-throughput TCR immunosequencing, statistical association of individual TCRs with disease status, and machine learning to predict cytomegalovirus infection status. A separate validation cohort of over a hundred different subjects was used in addition to the roughly 670-subject first cohort. The paper's findings and limits, for the study overall: Cytomegalovirus status was reported to be diagnosed by the classifier with high specificity and sensitivity in both the original and validation cohorts. The study gave a list of over 150 TCR beta chains associated with cytomegalovirus. A later analysis had no HLA typing for the validation cohort, so co-occurrence there was scored across all 120 or so repertoires. Of the cluster scores, approximately 95% were above 0 in a later analysis, which found that TCRs clustered in the first cohort also tended to co-occur in the 120 validation repertoires. Most TCR sequences were seen in very few donors, while some public TCRs were found in many individuals. It was suggested by the authors that the approach could potentially be generalized to other disease states and immunological phenotypes. A few of the identified cytomegalovirus-associated TCR beta chains were confirmed in vitro to be specific for cytomegalovirus antigens.

CDR1 and CDR2 are read off the germline V gene as MNHEY and SVGAGI. Compared with germline, V lacks 6 bases and J lacks 5 bases; bases without a gene match: 4. Taken from cysteine to phenylalanine, the CDR3 has 15 residues. Left in the record is the CDR3 DNA by itself, 45 bases read in frame from the first base. The donors were included in the validation cohort of 120 subjects, a group kept apart from the roughly 690-subject first cohort. The library was prepared using the immunoSEQ multiplex PCR assay. On the study's bioinformatics: A statistical classification framework was developed to diagnose cytomegalovirus status using the catalog of TCR beta chain sequences. The immuneACCESS repertoire file appears here via TCRdb, limited to in-frame rearrangements. These files lack a portion of the clones; in checked studies, under half of the deficit traces to unresolved V genes, and the cause of the others is not known. That table supplies the V and J calls and clone size; D and trimming were determined from the DNA. In all, the sample holds fewer than 400,000 clones, and over 75% of those were seen once. Around 0.88% of the sample goes to the ten largest clones.

Worth noting for this clone: No cognate antigen has been identified for it. Base qualities are missing; no much larger clone stands one base away.

The V and J genes are TRBV6-5 and TRBJ2-2; 12 central bases correspond to TRBD2. This sequence originates from a man aged 25 to 40 in good health and CMV-seronegative. Sequencing was performed on PBMCs. The CDR3 region reads CASSLAGGPTGELFF. The nucleotides are TGTGCCAGCAGCCTAGCGGGGGGGCCTACCGGGGAGCTGTTTTTT.